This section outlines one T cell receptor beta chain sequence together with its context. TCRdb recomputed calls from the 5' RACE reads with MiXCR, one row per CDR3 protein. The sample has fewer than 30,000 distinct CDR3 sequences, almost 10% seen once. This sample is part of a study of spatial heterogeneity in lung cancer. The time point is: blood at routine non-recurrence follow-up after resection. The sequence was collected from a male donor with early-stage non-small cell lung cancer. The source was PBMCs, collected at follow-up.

CDR3 sequence reads: CASSLEDLDQYF. The CDR3 DNA follows: TGTGCCAGCAGCTTAGAAGATTTGGACCAGTACTTC. The chain employs TRBV7-9 and TRBJ2-5; D gene uncertain. Germline CDR1 reads SEHNR; CDR2 reads FQNEAQ (reference sequence). With 1 base removed from V and 10 bases from J, the gap between germline ends came to 10 bases. This CDR3 comprises 12 residues. Variable domain in full (rest from reference TRBV7-9 and TRBJ2-5): DTGVSQNPRHKITKRGQNVTFRCDPISEHNRLYWYRQTLGQGPEFLTYFQNEAQLEKSRLLSDRFSAERPKGSFSTLEIQRTEQGDSAMYLCASSLEDLDQYFGPGTRLLVL.